The 17 T cell receptor beta chains presented below share a single source sample, sequenced in a study of blood T cell repertoires in COVID-19. Generated by immunoSEQ multiplex PCR, the TCRdb table keeps only in-frame clones and is missing some. The table records 120,000 or so clones, approximately 80% of them present only once. The material sequenced was peripheral blood. The receptors originated from a man between 60 and 75 years old with acute or convalescent COVID-19.

This chain joins TRBV19 and TRBJ2-2, with 7 bases fitting TRBD2. CDR3 length equals 12 residues. Trimming removed 9 bases from V and 6 bases from J; junction bases left unmatched: 4. Looked up from germline, CDR1 is LNHDA and CDR2 is SQIVND (reference sequence). As DNA, the CDR3 is TGTGCCAGCTTGGGGGGGGCCGGGGAGCTGTTTTTT. Translated, it gives CASLGGAGELFF.

This chain joins TRBV19 and TRBJ2-1; 7 nucleotides match TRBD1. The germline gives CDR1 LNHDA, CDR2 SQIVND (reference sequence). This CDR3 spans 14 amino acids. V was pared by 8 bases and J by 2 bases, with 6 bases of the junction left unmatched. In nucleotides, the CDR3 is TGTGCCAGTGATACAGGGGTGACCTACAATGAGCAGTTCTTC. Its translation: CASDTGVTYNEQFF.

The chain has TRBV6-5 and TRBJ2-3, with D maybe TRBD2 (6 bases). The CDR3 spans 15 residues. Trimming removed 4 bases at V and 1 base at J, with 12 bases between. Germline V gene data show CDR1 as MNHEY and CDR2 as SVGAGI. CDR3 sequence reads: CASSLTGEGTDTQYF. The CDR3 DNA sequence: TGTGCCAGCAGTTTAACGGGAGAAGGCACAGATACGCAGTATTTT.

The chain uses TRBV28 and TRBJ2-3, with D possibly being TRBD1 (7 bases). Germline CDR1 is MDHEN and CDR2 is SYDVKM. V gave up 5 bases and J gave up 7 bases, with 19 bases separating them. The CDR3 has 15 amino acids. The CDR3 DNA reads as TGTGCCAGCAGTCCCCCCGCAGGGGGGAGACATACGCAGTATTTT. Translation: CASSPPAGGRHTQYF.

The DNA for the CDR3 is TGTGCCAGCTCCCAGGGTGAGGTGGAGACCCAGTACTTC. It encodes CASSQGEVETQYF. The chain has TRBV18 and TRBJ2-5; perhaps TRBD1 as D (5 bases). Germline-derived CDR1 and CDR2 are KGHSH and LQKENI. The CDR3 runs 13 residues. V was trimmed by 6 bases and J by 5 bases, leaving 13 bases between them. The entire variable domain, with the rest obtained from reference TRBV18 and TRBJ2-5, is as follows: NAGVMQNPRHLVRRRGQEARLRCSPMKGHSHVYWYRQLPEEGLKFMVYLQKENIIDESGMPKERFSAEFPKEGPSILRIQQVVRGDSAAYFCASSQGEVETQYFGPGTRLLVL.

This rearrangement joins TRBV28 to TRBJ1-1; 7 bases map to TRBD1. J lost 8 bases, V lost 1 base, and 1 base had no gene match. CDR3 size: 12 residues. Germline assignment: CDR1 MDHEN and CDR2 SYDVKM. The CDR3 region is CASSLLTGEAFF. CDR3 bases: TGTGCCAGCAGTTTATTGACAGGGGAAGCTTTCTTT.

This clone was detected many times. CDR3 bases: TGTGCCAGCAGGGCAGGGAAAGAGACCCAGTACTTC. Residues: CASRAGKETQYF. V usage is TRBV28 and J usage is TRBJ2-5, with TRBD1 as a possible D gene (5 bases). V was cut by 6 bases and J by 3 bases, with 8 bases left in between. Looked up from germline, CDR1 is MDHEN and CDR2 is SYDVKM. CDR3 length: 12 residues.

The CDR3: CASSLGTAAKNIQYF. CDR3 coding DNA: TGTGCCAGCAGTTTAGGTACAGCAGCCAAAAACATTCAGTACTTC. The chain carries TRBV28 and TRBJ2-4; no definite D call. Germline values: CDR1 MDHEN, CDR2 SYDVKM. Trimming removed 2 bases at V and 0 bases at J, with 8 bases between. The CDR3 contains 15 residues. The full variable domain, with the rest looked up from reference TRBV28 and TRBJ2-4, is DVKVTQSSRYLVKRTGEKVFLECVQDMDHENMFWYRQDPGLGLRLIYFSYDVKMKEKGDIPEGYSVSREKKERFSLILESASTNQTSMYLCASSLGTAAKNIQYFGAGTRLSVL.

CDR3 DNA: TGTGCCTGGAGGCTCGGACTTCCTAACACTGAAGCTTTCTTT. Translated: CAWRLGLPNTEAFF. This chain uses TRBV30 with TRBJ1-1; D uncertain. V lost 3 bases and J lost 2, with 13 bases in between. Germline values: CDR1 GTSNPN, CDR2 SVGIG (reference sequence). The CDR3 runs to 14 residues.

CDR3 sequence: CASSPLSGRETQYF. CDR3 in DNA: TGTGCCAGCAGCCCCCTTAGCGGGAGAGAGACCCAGTACTTC. The chain is built from TRBV14 and TRBJ2-5; 9 bases agree with TRBD2. This CDR3 is built from 14 residues. The germline CDR1 and CDR2 sequences are SGHDN and FVKESK. V gave up 4 bases and J gave up 4 bases; unmatched junction bases: 4.

This clone was seen a single time. The chain's CDR3 is CASSVTGKGYEKLFF. The CDR3 DNA reads TGTGCCAGCAGTGTCACAGGGAAGGGTTATGAAAAACTGTTTTTT. The chain links TRBV28 to TRBJ1-4, with D maybe TRBD1 (6 bases). V was pared by 5 bases and J by 6 bases, with 16 bases between. Germline V gene sequence: CDR1 MDHEN, CDR2 SYDVKM. The CDR3 loop spans 15 amino acids.

This clone was counted ten times or more. The chain uses TRBV5-1 and TRBJ1-1, with D maybe TRBD1 (5 bases). The CDR3 length is 16 residues. Germline CDR1 and CDR2: SGHRS and YFSETQ. Between the trimmed V and J ends, which lost 0 bases and 1 base, there was a span of 13 bases. The CDR3 region has the DNA TGCGCCAGCAGCTTGGACGCCAGGGCCCCGAACACTGAAGCTTTCTTT. Translation gives CASSLDARAPNTEAFF. Drawing the rest from reference TRBV5-1 and TRBJ1-1, the complete variable domain is KAGVTQTPRYLIKTRGQQVTLSCSPISGHRSVSWYQQTPGQGLQFLFEYFSETQRNKGNFPGRFSGRQFSNSRSEMNVSTLELGDSALYLCASSLDARAPNTEAFFGQGTRLTVV.

The rearrangement joins TRBV15 to TRBJ1-4, with 9 bases that match TRBD1. J gave up 8 bases and V 3 bases, and 7 bases lay outside the gene matches. This CDR3 spans 15 amino acids. Per the germline V gene, CDR1 is LNHNV and CDR2 is YYDKDF (reference sequence). CDR3 loop: CATSSTTGGREKLFF. The CDR3 DNA follows: TGTGCCACCAGCAGCACTACAGGGGGCCGGGAAAAACTGTTTTTT. Complete variable domain (other parts from reference TRBV15 and TRBJ1-4): DAMVIQNPRYQVTQFGKPVTLSCSQTLNHNVMYWYQQKSSQAPKLLFHYYDKDFNNEADTPDNFQSRRPNTSFCFLDIRSPGLGDTAMYLCATSSTTGGREKLFFGSGTQLSVL.

The V call is TRBV10-2, the J call TRBJ1-1; D unresolved. The CDR3 covers 17 residues. Germline CDR1 WSHSY, CDR2 SAAADI. Trimming removed 7 bases at V and 5 bases at J, with 26 bases between. CDR3 DNA: TGCGCCAGCACTAAGACTAGGGCGTCTATGGTGGTTACTGAAGCTTTCTTT. Its translation is CASTKTRASMVVTEAFF.

The chain couples TRBV5-1 to TRBJ1-4; D perhaps matches TRBD1 (6 bases). This CDR3 has 18 residues. The V gene lost 0 bases and the J gene lost 2 bases, with 17 bases spanning the gap. CDR1 SGHRS and CDR2 YFSETQ come from the germline V gene. The CDR3 nucleotides are TGCGCCAGCAGCTTGGCACCTCCACAGGGCGGTACTAATGAAAAACTGTTTTTT. It translates to CASSLAPPQGGTNEKLFF. The whole variable domain, remainder taken from reference TRBV5-1 and TRBJ1-4, is KAGVTQTPRYLIKTRGQQVTLSCSPISGHRSVSWYQQTPGQGLQFLFEYFSETQRNKGNFPGRFSGRQFSNSRSEMNVSTLELGDSALYLCASSLAPPQGGTNEKLFFGSGTQLSVL.

The chain is built from TRBV6-2 or TRBV6-3 and TRBJ2-7; 7 positions agree with TRBD2. Germline V gene sequence: CDR1 MNHEY, CDR2 SVGEGT. V was clipped by 5 bases and J by 0 bases; unmatched bases: 7. CDR3 length equals 15 residues. The CDR3 reads CASSKRDPPSYEQYF. CDR3 DNA sequence: TGTGCCAGCAGTAAGCGGGACCCTCCCTCCTACGAGCAGTACTTC.

The CDR3 DNA reads as TGTGCCAGCTCACCACCGATGCTCGCTAGCGCAGATACGCAGTATTTT. It encodes CASSPPMLASADTQYF. V gene TRBV18 combines with J gene TRBJ2-3; D might be TRBD2 (6 bases). Germline assignment: CDR1 KGHSH and CDR2 LQKENI. The germline V and J ends were trimmed by 0 bases and 4 bases, with 14 bases remaining between them. The CDR3 covers 16 residues.